This record covers a single TCR beta chain. Its specificity is not known. The sample originates from a study of cytomegalovirus exposure and HLA in healthy donors. Study outcomes and limitations: Prior analysis indicated that the majority of TCR beta V segments exhibited productivity approximately 87% or approximately 30% of the time. Altogether, some 160 TCR beta chains were recorded as cytomegalovirus-associated. In a later analysis, TCR beta V- and J-gene trimming was associated with a missense DCLRE1C variant. A later analysis appeared to link common viral pathogens to several of the most significant clusters.

The PCR made use of 60 Vbeta and 13 Jbeta primers. TCRdb keeps only in-frame clones here, not all; method: immunoSEQ multiplex PCR. The sample shows more than 150,000 clones, 70% to 85% of them seen only once. The length of the CDR3 is 13 residues. V lost 2 bases to trimming and J lost 5 bases; unmatched junction nucleotides: 1. Germline loops: CDR1 MNHEY, CDR2 SVGAGI. The receptor's source is a man aged 18-30 years in good health and CMV-seronegative. The sequencing input was PBMCs. This chain uses TRBV6-5 with TRBJ2-7, with TRBD1 identical over 9 bases. CDR3 sequence (DNA): TGTGCCAGCAGTTACGGGACAGGGAACGAGCAGTACTTC. It encodes CASSYGTGNEQYF.